This T cell receptor beta chain was identified in a study of cytomegalovirus exposure and HLA in healthy donors. General study points: TCR beta chain V- and J-gene trimming was linked, in a later analysis, to a missense variant in DCLRE1C.

This CDR3 is built from 14 residues. The junction had 4 bases not matched to a gene; V was cut back by 1 base and J by 4 bases. Germline V gene sequence: CDR1 SGHTA, CDR2 FQGTGA. Points on this clone: Its antigen is currently unknown.

The PCR contained 60 Vbeta and 13 Jbeta primers. TCRdb keeps only in-frame clones here, not all; method: immunoSEQ multiplex PCR. Its clone listing holds about 200,000 clones. The sequenced material came from PBMCs. This chain joins TRBV7-3 and TRBJ2-7; TRBD2 agrees at 7 bases. The receptor's source is a boy younger than 18 in good health and CMV-seronegative. The CDR3 DNA is TGTGCCAGCAGCTTAAAGGGAGGGCAGTACGAGCAGTACTTC. Its translation is CASSLKGGQYEQYF. The full variable domain, with the rest looked up from reference TRBV7-3 and TRBJ2-7, is GAGVSQTPSNKVTEKGKYVELRCDPISGHTALYWYRQSLGQGPEFLIYFQGTGAADDSGLPNDRFFAVRPEGSVSTLKIQRTERGDSAVYLCASSLKGGQYEQYFGPGTRLTVT.